A selection of T cell receptor beta chains follows, all from one sample in a study of blood T cell repertoires in COVID-19. Libraries were prepared by immunoSEQ multiplex PCR; TCRdb keeps only in-frame clonotypes and omits some of them. The repertoire holds around 300,000 clones, with 89% as singletons. The sequencing sample was made of PBMCs or T cells enriched from blood (not recorded which). The receptors come from a woman in her forties who had recovered from COVID-19. Each CDR3 is given with its conserved first and last residue. The order of the fields is clone size, J gene, V gene, CDR3 length, D gene, CDR3 DNA, CDR3 protein. The D gene is left open where the match is weak. Part of the rows lack a size; the others show once, few, many or a class for expanded clones.

clone size: -
J gene: TRBJ2-7
V gene: TRBV6-1
CDR3 length: 15
D gene: TRBD1
CDR3 DNA: TGTGCCAGCAGTGAAGGGGGGACAGGGGGCTACGAGCAGTACTTC
CDR3 protein: CASSEGGTGGYEQYF

clone size: -
J gene: TRBJ2-1
V gene: TRBV30
CDR3 length: 14
D gene: -
CDR3 DNA: TGTGCCTGGGGTCGCGGAGGGTCAATCCATGAGCAGTTCTTC
CDR3 protein: CAWGRGGSIHEQFF

clone size: -
J gene: TRBJ2-2
V gene: TRBV5-1
CDR3 length: 19
D gene: TRBD2
CDR3 DNA: TGCGCCAGTCAACCACCGGGACTAGCGGGGACTACAAACACCGGGGAGCTGTTTTTT
CDR3 protein: CASQPPGLAGTTNTGELFF

clone size: -
J gene: TRBJ1-5
V gene: TRBV4-1
CDR3 length: 16
D gene: TRBD1
CDR3 DNA: TGCGCCAGCAGCTTCGGGCCACAGGGGGCAAGAGGGCCCCAGCATTTT
CDR3 protein: CASSFGPQGARGPQHF

clone size: -
J gene: TRBJ1-1
V gene: TRBV6-2/TRBV6-3
CDR3 length: 14
D gene: -
CDR3 DNA: TGTGCCAGCAGTTACTGGGACACGAACACTGAAGCTTTCTTT
CDR3 protein: CASSYWDTNTEAFF

clone size: -
J gene: TRBJ2-5
V gene: TRBV6-5
CDR3 length: 16
D gene: TRBD1
CDR3 DNA: TGTGCCAGCAGTTCCCCCCGTACGACAGGGACGGAGACCCAGTACTTC
CDR3 protein: CASSSPRTTGTETQYF

clone size: -
J gene: TRBJ1-1
V gene: TRBV12-3/TRBV12-4
CDR3 length: 13
D gene: -
CDR3 DNA: TGTGCCAGCAACCGGGAAACCTCACAGGGCGCTTTCTTT
CDR3 protein: CASNRETSQGAFF

clone size: -
J gene: TRBJ1-2
V gene: TRBV28
CDR3 length: 12
D gene: -
CDR3 DNA: TGTGCCAGCAGTTTGGGGGGATATGGCTACACCTTC
CDR3 protein: CASSLGGYGYTF

clone size: -
J gene: TRBJ2-3
V gene: TRBV30
CDR3 length: 14
D gene: -
CDR3 DNA: TGTGCCTGGAATTTAGGGACTTACACAGATACGCAGTATTTT
CDR3 protein: CAWNLGTYTDTQYF

clone size: -
J gene: TRBJ2-1
V gene: TRBV13
CDR3 length: 19
D gene: TRBD2
CDR3 DNA: TGTGCCAGCAGCCCCCGCCCCGGATGGGAGCGGGGGCCCTACAATGAGCAGTTCTTC
CDR3 protein: CASSPRPGWERGPYNEQFF

clone size: once
J gene: TRBJ1-1
V gene: TRBV7-2
CDR3 length: 15
D gene: -
CDR3 DNA: TGTGCCAGCAGCTTAGGGGCGGGAATGAACACTGAAGCTTTCTTT
CDR3 protein: CASSLGAGMNTEAFF

clone size: -
J gene: TRBJ2-3
V gene: TRBV7-2
CDR3 length: 14
D gene: -
CDR3 DNA: TGTGCCAGCAGCTTAGCGAGACAGGCGGGTACGCAGTATTTT
CDR3 protein: CASSLARQAGTQYF

clone size: -
J gene: TRBJ1-1
V gene: TRBV5-1
CDR3 length: 16
D gene: TRBD1
CDR3 DNA: TGCGCCAGCAGCCTGGGGACAGGGAGGGTCCGCACTGAAGCTTTCTTT
CDR3 protein: CASSLGTGRVRTEAFF

clone size: -
J gene: TRBJ2-3
V gene: TRBV9
CDR3 length: 18
D gene: TRBD2
CDR3 DNA: TGTGCCAGCAGCGTAGCTTTATTAACTAGCGGGGGGAGGGATACGCAGTATTTT
CDR3 protein: CASSVALLTSGGRDTQYF

clone size: -
J gene: TRBJ1-1
V gene: TRBV5-1
CDR3 length: 13
D gene: -
CDR3 DNA: TGCGCCAGCAACCCCCTTGATGGAGCTGAAGCTTTCTTT
CDR3 protein: CASNPLDGAEAFF

clone size: -
J gene: TRBJ2-3
V gene: TRBV27
CDR3 length: 17
D gene: -
CDR3 DNA: TGTGCCAGCAGTTCCCCCTACCTAGATTTTAGCACAGATACGCAGTATTTT
CDR3 protein: CASSSPYLDFSTDTQYF

clone size: -
J gene: TRBJ2-4
V gene: TRBV2
CDR3 length: 12
D gene: TRBD2
CDR3 DNA: TGTGCCAGCAGTGTCGGGGTAGCGGGGGGTCGATTC
CDR3 protein: CASSVGVAGGRF

clone size: -
J gene: TRBJ1-2
V gene: TRBV11-1
CDR3 length: 14
D gene: -
CDR3 DNA: TGTGCCAGCAGTTTTTCCCCTTCCCCAGGGGAGTTCTCCTTC
CDR3 protein: CASSFSPSPGEFSF

clone size: -
J gene: TRBJ2-1
V gene: TRBV10-2
CDR3 length: 15
D gene: TRBD2
CDR3 DNA: TGCGCCAGCAGAGATAGCGGGGGGGGCCACAATGAGCAGTTCTTC
CDR3 protein: CASRDSGGGHNEQFF

clone size: -
J gene: TRBJ2-1
V gene: TRBV27
CDR3 length: 13
D gene: -
CDR3 DNA: TGTGCCAGCAGCCTAGGTGCCTACAATGAGCAGTTCTTC
CDR3 protein: CASSLGAYNEQFF

clone size: once
J gene: TRBJ1-1
V gene: TRBV7-2
CDR3 length: 15
D gene: -
CDR3 DNA: TGTGCCAGCAGCTTAGAGACAGGTGGGGGCACTGAAGCTTTCTTT
CDR3 protein: CASSLETGGGTEAFF

clone size: -
J gene: TRBJ2-3
V gene: TRBV10-3
CDR3 length: 18
D gene: -
CDR3 DNA: TGTGCCATCAGTGAGCAAATACTGCAGGGAACTATGGCAGATACGCAGTATTTT
CDR3 protein: CAISEQILQGTMADTQYF

clone size: -
J gene: TRBJ2-2
V gene: TRBV5-4
CDR3 length: 15
D gene: -
CDR3 DNA: TGTGCCAGCAGCTATAATTCAGGAGGGACCGGGGAGCTGTTTTTT
CDR3 protein: CASSYNSGGTGELFF

clone size: -
J gene: TRBJ1-6
V gene: TRBV27
CDR3 length: 14
D gene: TRBD1
CDR3 DNA: TGTGCCAGCAGTTTCGACAGGGGTAATTCACCCCTCCACTTT
CDR3 protein: CASSFDRGNSPLHF

clone size: -
J gene: TRBJ1-1
V gene: TRBV3-1/TRBV3-2
CDR3 length: 11
D gene: -
CDR3 DNA: TGTGCCAGCAGGGGCGGGGTTGAAGCTTTCTTT
CDR3 protein: CASRGGVEAFF

clone size: -
J gene: TRBJ1-2
V gene: TRBV18
CDR3 length: 14
D gene: -
CDR3 DNA: TGTGCCAGCTCACCAGTGAAAGGCCAGGAAGGCTACACCTTC
CDR3 protein: CASSPVKGQEGYTF

clone size: -
J gene: TRBJ1-1
V gene: TRBV5-1
CDR3 length: 14
D gene: -
CDR3 DNA: TGCGCCAGCAGCTCACAACAGGGGAACACTGAAGCTTTCTTT
CDR3 protein: CASSSQQGNTEAFF

clone size: -
J gene: TRBJ2-7
V gene: TRBV5-4
CDR3 length: 14
D gene: TRBD2
CDR3 DNA: TGTGCCAGCAGCTACAGCGGGAGCAGCTACGAGCAGTACTTC
CDR3 protein: CASSYSGSSYEQYF

clone size: -
J gene: TRBJ2-7
V gene: TRBV21-1
CDR3 length: 15
D gene: -
CDR3 DNA: TGTGCCAGCTTTCGCTCGGGACTAGCGATCTACGAGCAGTACTTC
CDR3 protein: CASFRSGLAIYEQYF

clone size: -
J gene: TRBJ2-5
V gene: TRBV5-6
CDR3 length: 15
D gene: TRBD2
CDR3 DNA: TGTGCCAGCAGCTTGTACGGGGGGGCCTATGAGACCCAGTACTTC
CDR3 protein: CASSLYGGAYETQYF

clone size: -
J gene: TRBJ1-1
V gene: TRBV4-1
CDR3 length: 16
D gene: TRBD1
CDR3 DNA: TGCGCCAGCAGCCAAGATTACAGGGGGCGATGGGACGGAGCTTTCTTT
CDR3 protein: CASSQDYRGRWDGAFF

clone size: -
J gene: TRBJ1-4
V gene: TRBV5-1
CDR3 length: 14
D gene: -
CDR3 DNA: TGCGCCAGCAGAAAGGAGCCATCTCGGGAAAAACTGTTTTTT
CDR3 protein: CASRKEPSREKLFF

clone size: -
J gene: TRBJ2-1
V gene: TRBV29-1
CDR3 length: 16
D gene: TRBD2
CDR3 DNA: TGCAGCGTTGCCGGGCTAGCGGGATGGACTTACAATGAGCAGTTCTTC
CDR3 protein: CSVAGLAGWTYNEQFF

clone size: -
J gene: TRBJ2-7
V gene: TRBV2
CDR3 length: 13
D gene: TRBD2
CDR3 DNA: TGTGCCAGCAGCCGCGGGAGTCTTGGGGAGCAGTACTTC
CDR3 protein: CASSRGSLGEQYF

clone size: few
J gene: TRBJ2-1
V gene: TRBV5-1
CDR3 length: 15
D gene: -
CDR3 DNA: TGCGCCAGCAGCTTGGTAGGGGACTCCTACAATGAGCAGTTCTTC
CDR3 protein: CASSLVGDSYNEQFF

clone size: -
J gene: TRBJ1-2
V gene: TRBV4-1
CDR3 length: 15
D gene: -
CDR3 DNA: TGCGCCAGCAGCCAAGATAACAGGTATAACTATGGCTACACCTTC
CDR3 protein: CASSQDNRYNYGYTF

clone size: -
J gene: TRBJ1-1
V gene: TRBV19
CDR3 length: 12
D gene: -
CDR3 DNA: TGTGCCAGTAGAGAACAACGCACTGAAGCTTTCTTT
CDR3 protein: CASREQRTEAFF

clone size: once
J gene: TRBJ1-2
V gene: TRBV2
CDR3 length: 13
D gene: -
CDR3 DNA: TGTGCCAGCAGTGAGGAGGGGTCCTATGGCTACACCTTC
CDR3 protein: CASSEEGSYGYTF

clone size: -
J gene: TRBJ1-1
V gene: TRBV5-5
CDR3 length: 12
D gene: -
CDR3 DNA: TGTGCCAGCAGCTTCGGGAACACTGAAGCTTTCTTT
CDR3 protein: CASSFGNTEAFF

clone size: -
J gene: TRBJ1-3
V gene: TRBV19
CDR3 length: 19
D gene: TRBD1
CDR3 DNA: TGTGCCAGTCTTTCTTATCCGGGACAGGGGGTCATCTCTGGAAACACCATATATTTT
CDR3 protein: CASLSYPGQGVISGNTIYF

clone size: -
J gene: TRBJ1-4
V gene: TRBV7-8
CDR3 length: 15
D gene: TRBD1
CDR3 DNA: TGTGCCAGCAGCTTAGGGGGGACAGTTAATGAAAAACTGTTTTTT
CDR3 protein: CASSLGGTVNEKLFF

clone size: few
J gene: TRBJ2-2
V gene: TRBV7-6
CDR3 length: 13
D gene: -
CDR3 DNA: TGTGCCAGCAGCTTGAGGGCGGCCGGGGAGCTGTTTTTT
CDR3 protein: CASSLRAAGELFF

clone size: -
J gene: TRBJ1-4
V gene: TRBV27
CDR3 length: 19
D gene: -
CDR3 DNA: TGTGCCAGCAGTTTATCCTTTCCGGGATACACTAGGTCTAATGAAAAACTGTTTTTT
CDR3 protein: CASSLSFPGYTRSNEKLFF

clone size: -
J gene: TRBJ1-1
V gene: TRBV6-2/TRBV6-3
CDR3 length: 17
D gene: TRBD1
CDR3 DNA: TGTGCCAGCAGTTACCTCGGGACAGGGGGGGTGAACACTGAAGCTTTCTTT
CDR3 protein: CASSYLGTGGVNTEAFF

clone size: -
J gene: TRBJ1-1
V gene: TRBV6-6
CDR3 length: 13
D gene: -
CDR3 DNA: TGTGCCAGCAGCTCTAGTCGTGGGGCGGGGGCTTTCTTT
CDR3 protein: CASSSSRGAGAFF

clone size: -
J gene: TRBJ1-4
V gene: TRBV19
CDR3 length: 16
D gene: TRBD1
CDR3 DNA: TGTGCCAGTAGTATGCTCCTGGGACAGGGACTTGAAAAACTGTTTTTT
CDR3 protein: CASSMLLGQGLEKLFF

clone size: many
J gene: TRBJ1-1
V gene: TRBV28
CDR3 length: 14
D gene: -
CDR3 DNA: TGTGCCAGCAGTTTGGCCAGTTCGAACACTGAAGCTTTCTTT
CDR3 protein: CASSLASSNTEAFF

clone size: -
J gene: TRBJ2-1
V gene: TRBV2
CDR3 length: 14
D gene: -
CDR3 DNA: TGTGCCAGCACTCCAGGATCCCGATACAATGAGCAGTTCTTC
CDR3 protein: CASTPGSRYNEQFF

clone size: few
J gene: TRBJ1-2
V gene: TRBV6-5
CDR3 length: 14
D gene: TRBD1
CDR3 DNA: TGTGCCAGCAGTTCGGGACAGGGGGACTATGGCTACACCTTC
CDR3 protein: CASSSGQGDYGYTF

clone size: -
J gene: TRBJ2-1
V gene: TRBV7-6
CDR3 length: 16
D gene: TRBD1
CDR3 DNA: TGTGCCAGCAGCCTCAAACGGGACAGGGTGAACAATGAGCAGTTCTTC
CDR3 protein: CASSLKRDRVNNEQFF

clone size: -
J gene: TRBJ1-2
V gene: TRBV10-1
CDR3 length: 15
D gene: -
CDR3 DNA: TGCGCCAGCCCTGGGGCGGACGACCTTAACTATGGCTACACCTTC
CDR3 protein: CASPGADDLNYGYTF